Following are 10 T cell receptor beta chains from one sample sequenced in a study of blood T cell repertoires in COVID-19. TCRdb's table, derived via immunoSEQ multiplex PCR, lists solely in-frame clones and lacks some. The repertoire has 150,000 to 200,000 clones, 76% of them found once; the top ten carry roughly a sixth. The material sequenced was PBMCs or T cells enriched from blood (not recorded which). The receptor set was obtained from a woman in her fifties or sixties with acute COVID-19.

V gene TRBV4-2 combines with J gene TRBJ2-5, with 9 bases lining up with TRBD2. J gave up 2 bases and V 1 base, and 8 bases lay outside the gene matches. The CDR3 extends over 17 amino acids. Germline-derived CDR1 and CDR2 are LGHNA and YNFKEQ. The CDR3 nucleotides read TGTGCCAGCAGCCAAGTCGGCACTAGCGGGCCTCAAGAGACCCAGTACTTC. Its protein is CASSQVGTSGPQETQYF.

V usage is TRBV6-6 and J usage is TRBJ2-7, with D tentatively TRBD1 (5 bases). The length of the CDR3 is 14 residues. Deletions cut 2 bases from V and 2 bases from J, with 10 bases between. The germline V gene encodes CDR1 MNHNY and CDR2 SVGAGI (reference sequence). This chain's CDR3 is CASSYEGATYEQYV. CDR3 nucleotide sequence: TGTGCCAGCAGTTACGAAGGGGCCACCTACGAGCAGTACGTC.

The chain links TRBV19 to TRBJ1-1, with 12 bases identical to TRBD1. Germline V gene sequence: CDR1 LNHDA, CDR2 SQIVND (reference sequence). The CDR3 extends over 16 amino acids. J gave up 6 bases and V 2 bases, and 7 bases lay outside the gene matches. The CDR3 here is CASSIWGTGGFAEAFF. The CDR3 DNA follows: TGTGCCAGTAGTATATGGGGGACAGGGGGCTTTGCTGAAGCTTTCTTT.

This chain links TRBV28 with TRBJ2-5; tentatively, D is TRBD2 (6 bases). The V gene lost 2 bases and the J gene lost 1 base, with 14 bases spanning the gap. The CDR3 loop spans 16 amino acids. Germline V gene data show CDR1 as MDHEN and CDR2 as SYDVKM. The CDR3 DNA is TGTGCCAGCAGTTTACCCGGGACTGGAACCCAAGAGACCCAGTACTTC. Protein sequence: CASSLPGTGTQETQYF.

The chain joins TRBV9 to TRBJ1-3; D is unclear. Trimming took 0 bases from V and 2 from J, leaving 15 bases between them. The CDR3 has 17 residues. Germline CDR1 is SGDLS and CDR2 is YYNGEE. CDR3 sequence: CASSVGEGFSTGNTIYF. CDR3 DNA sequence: TGTGCCAGCAGCGTAGGAGAGGGTTTTAGTACTGGAAACACCATATATTTT. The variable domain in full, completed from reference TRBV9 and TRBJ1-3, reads DSGVTQTPKHLITATGQRVTLRCSPRSGDLSVYWYQQSLDQGLQFLIQYYNGEERAKGNILERFSAQQFPDLHSELNLSSLELGDSALYFCASSVGEGFSTGNTIYFGEGSWLTVV.

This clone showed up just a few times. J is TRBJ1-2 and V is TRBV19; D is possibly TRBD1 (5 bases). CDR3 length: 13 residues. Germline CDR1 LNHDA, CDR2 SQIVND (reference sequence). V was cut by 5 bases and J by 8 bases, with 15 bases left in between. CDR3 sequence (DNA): TGTGCCAGTAGTCTCCCAAGGGGCTACGGCTACACCTTC. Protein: CASSLPRGYGYTF. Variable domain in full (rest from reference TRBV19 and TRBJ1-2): DGGITQSPKYLFRKEGQNVTLSCEQNLNHDAMYWYRQDPGQGLRLIYYSQIVNDFQKGDIAEGYSVSREKKESFPLTVTSAQKNPTAFYLCASSLPRGYGYTFGSGTRLTVV.

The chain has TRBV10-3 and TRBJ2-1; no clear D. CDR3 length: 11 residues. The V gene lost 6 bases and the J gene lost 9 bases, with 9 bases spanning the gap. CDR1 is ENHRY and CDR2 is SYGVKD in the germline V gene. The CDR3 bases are TGTGCCATCAGCTCTCAGTTTGAGCAGTTCTTC. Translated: CAISSQFEQFF.

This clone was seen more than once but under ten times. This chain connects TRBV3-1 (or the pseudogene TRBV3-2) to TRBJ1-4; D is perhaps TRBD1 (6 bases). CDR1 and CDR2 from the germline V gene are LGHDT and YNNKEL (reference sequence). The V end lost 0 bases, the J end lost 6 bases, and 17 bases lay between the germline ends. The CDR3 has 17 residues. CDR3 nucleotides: TGTGCCAGCAGCCAAGACTTCCCGGGCAGGGGCCATGAAAAACTGTTTTTT. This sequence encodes CASSQDFPGRGHEKLFF.

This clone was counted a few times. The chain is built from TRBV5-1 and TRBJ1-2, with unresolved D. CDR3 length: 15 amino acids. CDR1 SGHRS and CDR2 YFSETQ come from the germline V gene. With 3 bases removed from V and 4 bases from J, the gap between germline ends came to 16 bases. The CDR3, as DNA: TGCGCCAGCAGCTATGATGCAGGTTCGGTCTATGGCTACACCTTC. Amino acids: CASSYDAGSVYGYTF.

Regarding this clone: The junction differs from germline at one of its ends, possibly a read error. CDR3 nucleotides: TGTGCCAGCAGCTTAGCGGGGGAGGTCGGCTGCACCTTC. Protein product: CASSLAGEVGCTF. This chain joins TRBV7-2 and TRBJ1-2; the D gene is possibly TRBD1 (5 bases). This CDR3 has 13 amino acids. CDR1 and CDR2 from the germline V gene are SGHTA and FQGNSA.